This entry concerns a single T cell receptor beta chain. Germline CDR1 DFQATT, CDR2 SNEGSKA (reference sequence). After removal of 3 bases from V and 4 bases from J, the junction contained 8 bases not matched to a gene. The CDR3 extends over 14 amino acids. This sample was included in a study of blood T cell repertoires in COVID-19. In the authors' methods: From reference gene primer amplification, estimates of nucleated cell counts were derived. Sequencing used immunoSEQ multiplex PCR; TCRdb keeps in-frame clones, though not all of them. V, J and clone size are taken as reported in that table, and D and trimming were inferred from the DNA itself. This sample has around 40,000 clones, with approximately 90% found just once.

The receptor comes from a man aged 35 to 55 with COVID-19, enrolled during active disease. The chain uses TRBV20-1 and TRBJ1-2, with 7 bases that match TRBD1. Sequencing was performed on peripheral blood. CDR3 coding DNA: TGCAGTGCTAGTGGGACAGCTTTGGGCTATGGCTACACCTTC. Protein: CSASGTALGYGYTF.